These T cell receptor beta chains were read from a single sample in a study of early T cells in non-severe SARS-CoV-2 infection. MiXCR, applied by TCRdb to the 5' RACE reads, yields one record per CDR3 protein. The sample lists approximately 75,000 distinct CDR3 sequences, about 4.6% occurring once. This material consisted of whole blood, taken at baseline. The receptors here all came from an adult who was a healthcare worker with PCR-confirmed SARS-CoV-2 infection or an uninfected control (not recorded which). The donor label of this sample is uncertain. The CDR3 runs from the conserved cysteine through the conserved F or W. The order of the fields is clone size, V gene, J gene, D gene, CDR3 DNA, CDR3 protein. The D gene is left open where the match is weak. Size is stated for part of the rows, as once, few or many counts, or as a class when the clone is expanded.

clone size: many
V gene: TRBV20-1
J gene: TRBJ1-6
D gene: -
CDR3 DNA: TGCAGTGCTAGTCGGGGGCCCTTAAATTCACCCCTCCACTTT
CDR3 protein: CSASRGPLNSPLHF

clone size: many
V gene: TRBV7-8
J gene: TRBJ2-3
D gene: TRBD2
CDR3 DNA: TGTGCCAGCAGCTTGGGGCGGGGGGGTCTCACAGATACGCAGTATTTT
CDR3 protein: CASSLGRGGLTDTQYF

clone size: -
V gene: TRBV28
J gene: TRBJ1-6
D gene: -
CDR3 DNA: TGTGCCAGCAGTGACCCGGGACTGAATTCATCCCTCCACTTT
CDR3 protein: CASSDPGLNSSLHF

clone size: few
V gene: TRBV6-2/TRBV6-3
J gene: TRBJ1-1
D gene: -
CDR3 DNA: TGTGCCAGCAGTTACGCTGGGAGGAGGGCCGGAGAAGGCACTGAAGCTTTCTTT
CDR3 protein: CASSYAGRRAGEGTEAFF

clone size: few
V gene: TRBV6-5
J gene: TRBJ2-2
D gene: TRBD2
CDR3 DNA: TGTGCCAGCAGTTTATCCGGGACTAGCATAACGAACACCGGGGAGCTGTTTTTT
CDR3 protein: CASSLSGTSITNTGELFF

clone size: many
V gene: TRBV7-9
J gene: TRBJ1-1
D gene: -
CDR3 DNA: TGTGCCAGCATCGGTCTGGGGGAAGGGGACACTGAAGCTTTCTTT
CDR3 protein: CASIGLGEGDTEAFF

clone size: many
V gene: TRBV7-9
J gene: TRBJ1-5
D gene: -
CDR3 DNA: TGTGCCAGCAGCTCAGACGTCGGCCCCCAGCATTTT
CDR3 protein: CASSSDVGPQHF

clone size: few
V gene: TRBV14
J gene: TRBJ2-1
D gene: -
CDR3 DNA: TGTGCCAGCAGCCAAGTCGCGATGCTTAATGAGCAGTTCTTC
CDR3 protein: CASSQVAMLNEQFF

clone size: few
V gene: TRBV24-1
J gene: TRBJ2-7
D gene: -
CDR3 DNA: TGTGCCACCAGTGATTTGACCGGGGACCCCCTCTACGAGCAGTACTTC
CDR3 protein: CATSDLTGDPLYEQYF

clone size: many
V gene: TRBV11-2
J gene: TRBJ2-2
D gene: -
CDR3 DNA: TGTGCCAGCAGCTTATTGGACTATTACACCGGGGAGCTGTTTTTT
CDR3 protein: CASSLLDYYTGELFF

clone size: few
V gene: TRBV10-2
J gene: TRBJ1-5
D gene: TRBD1
CDR3 DNA: TGCGCCAGCAGTGACCGACAGGGTAACAATCAGCCCCAGCATTTT
CDR3 protein: CASSDRQGNNQPQHF

clone size: few
V gene: TRBV6-2/TRBV6-3
J gene: TRBJ1-2
D gene: TRBD1
CDR3 DNA: TGTGCCAGCAGGGGCACCGGACAGGGAGAAGGCTACACCTTC
CDR3 protein: CASRGTGQGEGYTF

clone size: few
V gene: TRBV5-1
J gene: TRBJ1-1
D gene: -
CDR3 DNA: TGCGCCAGCAGCCCCAGCGGTGGTGGGGAGGCTTTCTTT
CDR3 protein: CASSPSGGGEAFF

clone size: -
V gene: TRBV7-9
J gene: TRBJ1-1
D gene: -
CDR3 DNA: TGTGCCAGCCGGAACAGGGTTCCGAACACTGAAGCTTTCTTT
CDR3 protein: CASRNRVPNTEAFF

clone size: many
V gene: TRBV7-8
J gene: TRBJ1-1
D gene: -
CDR3 DNA: TGTGCCAGCAGCTTAGCGAGGGGCCAGGTACACACTGAAGCTTTCTTT
CDR3 protein: CASSLARGQVHTEAFF

clone size: few
V gene: TRBV27
J gene: TRBJ1-4
D gene: -
CDR3 DNA: TGTGCCAGCAGTTTTCCGGGACCTGGTGAAAAACTGTTTTTT
CDR3 protein: CASSFPGPGEKLFF

clone size: many
V gene: TRBV20-1
J gene: TRBJ2-5
D gene: TRBD2
CDR3 DNA: TGCAGTGCGAGACGAGCGGGGGCGAGGGAGACCCAGTACTTC
CDR3 protein: CSARRAGARETQYF

clone size: many
V gene: TRBV5-6
J gene: TRBJ2-5
D gene: -
CDR3 DNA: TGTGCCAGCAGCTGGGGGCTTTGGGCCCAGTACTTC
CDR3 protein: CASSWGLWAQYF

clone size: many
V gene: TRBV11-2
J gene: TRBJ1-1
D gene: TRBD1
CDR3 DNA: TGTGCCAGTAAGGACAGGATTGAAGCTTTCTTT
CDR3 protein: CASKDRIEAFF

clone size: many
V gene: TRBV7-2
J gene: TRBJ1-6
D gene: TRBD1
CDR3 DNA: TGTGCCAGCAGCACTGGGACAGCTCCCAATTCACCCCTCCACTTT
CDR3 protein: CASSTGTAPNSPLHF

clone size: -
V gene: TRBV19
J gene: TRBJ1-2
D gene: TRBD1
CDR3 DNA: TGTGCCAGTAGTATCCGCGGGACAGGGTCTAACTATGGCTACACCTTC
CDR3 protein: CASSIRGTGSNYGYTF

clone size: -
V gene: TRBV2
J gene: TRBJ1-5
D gene: -
CDR3 DNA: TGTGCCAGCAGTGGGGGGAGCTTCAGCAATCAGCCCCAGCATTTT
CDR3 protein: CASSGGSFSNQPQHF

clone size: -
V gene: TRBV7-9
J gene: TRBJ1-2
D gene: TRBD1
CDR3 DNA: TGTGCCAGCAGCCCGGGACAGTTTTATGGCTACACCTTC
CDR3 protein: CASSPGQFYGYTF

clone size: few
V gene: TRBV24-1
J gene: TRBJ2-1
D gene: -
CDR3 DNA: TGTGCCACCAGTGACCCGCCGACGGAGAAGCAGTTCTTC
CDR3 protein: CATSDPPTEKQFF

clone size: -
V gene: TRBV11-2
J gene: TRBJ2-2
D gene: -
CDR3 DNA: TGTGCCAGCAGCCAAGACTCGGGGGCTTACACCGGGGAGCTGTTTTTT
CDR3 protein: CASSQDSGAYTGELFF

clone size: many
V gene: TRBV11-2
J gene: TRBJ2-7
D gene: -
CDR3 DNA: TGTGCCAGCAGCCTAGGAGGGAGCGAGCAGTACTTC
CDR3 protein: CASSLGGSEQYF

clone size: many
V gene: TRBV5-5
J gene: TRBJ1-2
D gene: TRBD1
CDR3 DNA: TGTGCCAGCAGCTTTGACAGGGCCTCTTATGGCTACACCTTC
CDR3 protein: CASSFDRASYGYTF

clone size: few
V gene: TRBV24-1
J gene: TRBJ1-2
D gene: TRBD1
CDR3 DNA: TGTGCCACCAGTGATGCAGACAGGGTCTATGGCTACACCTTC
CDR3 protein: CATSDADRVYGYTF

clone size: many
V gene: TRBV21-1
J gene: TRBJ2-7
D gene: -
CDR3 DNA: TGTGCCAGCGAGACTAGCGGGGGTGAAAGGACGAGCTACGAGCAGTACTTC
CDR3 protein: CASETSGGERTSYEQYF

clone size: -
V gene: TRBV14
J gene: TRBJ1-1
D gene: -
CDR3 DNA: TGTGCCAGCAGCCAGATACAGGCTCTAACCATGAACACTGAAGCTTTCTTT
CDR3 protein: CASSQIQALTMNTEAFF

clone size: many
V gene: TRBV28
J gene: TRBJ2-7
D gene: -
CDR3 DNA: TGTGCCAGCATCCCCGGATGGGGATTCGGCGAGCAGTACTTC
CDR3 protein: CASIPGWGFGEQYF

clone size: few
V gene: TRBV5-4
J gene: TRBJ1-1
D gene: -
CDR3 DNA: TGTGCCAGCAGCTTTCAGACTGAAGCTTTCTTT
CDR3 protein: CASSFQTEAFF

clone size: many
V gene: TRBV20-1
J gene: TRBJ2-3
D gene: -
CDR3 DNA: TGCAGTGCTGGGGGGGCGGATGAAGATACGCAGTATTTT
CDR3 protein: CSAGGADEDTQYF

clone size: -
V gene: TRBV27
J gene: TRBJ1-6
D gene: -
CDR3 DNA: TGTGCCAGCAGTTGGATCGAAGTAGGTTCACCCCTCCACTTT
CDR3 protein: CASSWIEVGSPLHF

clone size: many
V gene: TRBV18
J gene: TRBJ2-2
D gene: -
CDR3 DNA: TGTGCCAGCTCGCCCCGAGACACCGGGGAGCTGTTTTTT
CDR3 protein: CASSPRDTGELFF

clone size: many
V gene: TRBV14
J gene: TRBJ2-3
D gene: -
CDR3 DNA: TGTGCCAGCAGCCAAGGTCTCCGCAGAAACACAGATACGCAGTATTTT
CDR3 protein: CASSQGLRRNTDTQYF

clone size: few
V gene: TRBV5-5
J gene: TRBJ1-6
D gene: TRBD1
CDR3 DNA: TGTGCCAGCAGTTATAAGCCCGGGACAGGGGCGAATAATTCACCCCTCCACTTT
CDR3 protein: CASSYKPGTGANNSPLHF

clone size: few
V gene: TRBV2
J gene: TRBJ1-3
D gene: TRBD1
CDR3 DNA: TGTGCCAGCAGGGACAGGGCCTCTGGAAACACCATATATTTT
CDR3 protein: CASRDRASGNTIYF

clone size: many
V gene: TRBV20-1
J gene: TRBJ2-5
D gene: -
CDR3 DNA: TGCAGTGCTAGCCCTTCTCCTACAGGGATCCAAGAGACCCAGTACTTC
CDR3 protein: CSASPSPTGIQETQYF

clone size: few
V gene: TRBV10-2
J gene: TRBJ2-7
D gene: TRBD1
CDR3 DNA: TGCGCCAGCAGTGCGACCGGGACAGGGGGTAACGAGCAGTACTTC
CDR3 protein: CASSATGTGGNEQYF

clone size: many
V gene: TRBV15
J gene: TRBJ2-1
D gene: TRBD1
CDR3 DNA: TGTGCCACCAGCAAAACGGACAGGGTAGGCAATGAGCAGTTCTTC
CDR3 protein: CATSKTDRVGNEQFF

clone size: -
V gene: TRBV29-1
J gene: TRBJ2-3
D gene: -
CDR3 DNA: TGCAGCGCCCCCGCCGGGACCAACACAGATACGCAGTATTTT
CDR3 protein: CSAPAGTNTDTQYF

clone size: many
V gene: TRBV7-5
J gene: TRBJ1-5
D gene: -
CDR3 DNA: -
CDR3 protein: CISVPEAKLDSYSNQPQHF

clone size: few
V gene: TRBV3-1
J gene: TRBJ2-5
D gene: TRBD1
CDR3 DNA: TGTGCCAGCAGCCTCCCAGGGGGAGCGGAGACCCAGTACTTC
CDR3 protein: CASSLPGGAETQYF

clone size: -
V gene: TRBV6-2/TRBV6-3
J gene: TRBJ2-7
D gene: TRBD1
CDR3 DNA: TGTGCCAGCAGTTATTCGGAGGACAGGCTTACCTACGAGCAGTACTTC
CDR3 protein: CASSYSEDRLTYEQYF

clone size: few
V gene: TRBV12-3/TRBV12-4
J gene: TRBJ1-5
D gene: -
CDR3 DNA: TGTGCCAGTAGCCTTGGGGACCGAACATACAATCAGCCCCAGCATTTT
CDR3 protein: CASSLGDRTYNQPQHF

clone size: -
V gene: TRBV6-5
J gene: TRBJ1-6
D gene: -
CDR3 DNA: TGTGCCAGCAGTTACGACAGGTTTAATACACCCCTCCACTTT
CDR3 protein: CASSYDRFNTPLHF

clone size: many
V gene: TRBV14
J gene: TRBJ2-1
D gene: -
CDR3 DNA: TGTGCCAGCAGCCAAGAGAGGGGGGACTACAATGAGCAGTTCTTC
CDR3 protein: CASSQERGDYNEQFF

clone size: few
V gene: TRBV7-9
J gene: TRBJ1-2
D gene: -
CDR3 DNA: TGTGCCAGCAGCTTAGGAGGACTCTATGGCTACACCTTC
CDR3 protein: CASSLGGLYGYTF

clone size: many
V gene: TRBV20-1
J gene: TRBJ2-1
D gene: -
CDR3 DNA: TGCAGTGCTAGAGATGGGGGCCATGAGCAGTTCTTC
CDR3 protein: CSARDGGHEQFF

clone size: many
V gene: TRBV7-7
J gene: TRBJ2-1
D gene: -
CDR3 DNA: TGTGCTACCGCCTCCCTACTCGACTACAATGAGCAGTTCTTC
CDR3 protein: CATASLLDYNEQFF

clone size: many
V gene: TRBV11-2
J gene: TRBJ2-7
D gene: TRBD2
CDR3 DNA: TGTGCCAGCAGCTTCGAAGCGGGAAGCTCCTACGAGCAGTACTTC
CDR3 protein: CASSFEAGSSYEQYF

clone size: many
V gene: TRBV20-1
J gene: TRBJ2-7
D gene: -
CDR3 DNA: TGCAGTGCTAGAGATCCCTTAACCTACGAGCAGTACTTC
CDR3 protein: CSARDPLTYEQYF

clone size: many
V gene: TRBV7-7
J gene: TRBJ2-5
D gene: TRBD2
CDR3 DNA: TGTGCTAGCAGCCCTTGGCGCAGCGGGGGACAAGAGACCCAGTACTTC
CDR3 protein: CASSPWRSGGQETQYF

clone size: few
V gene: TRBV7-8
J gene: TRBJ2-5
D gene: -
CDR3 DNA: TGTGCCAGCAGCCAATCCGGGACCCAGCCGTACCAAGAGACCCAGTACTTC
CDR3 protein: CASSQSGTQPYQETQYF

clone size: many
V gene: TRBV7-9
J gene: TRBJ1-3
D gene: -
CDR3 DNA: TGTGCCAGCAGCTTAACCGAGGCTCCTACCGGAAACACCATATATTTT
CDR3 protein: CASSLTEAPTGNTIYF